This T cell receptor (beta chain) was identified during a study of chemoradiotherapy in HPV16-positive cancers. Study-wide context: Candidate HPV-specific clones and shared TCR motifs came from a couple of HPV16-positive patients. Whole-study findings and limits: Non-HPV-specific T cells did not expand in tumors during treatment, whereas candidate HPV-specific clones and E7-related motifs did.

With respect to this clone: The antigen remains unidentified.

Here immunoSEQ multiplex PCR was the method, and the copy in TCRdb shows in-frame clones only, minus some. The sample shows about 36,000 clones, about 90% of them seen only once. The CDR3 has 12 amino acids. Germline V CDR1 and CDR2: LGHNA, YNFKEQ. V was trimmed by 5 bases and J by 7 bases, leaving 11 bases between them. Repeated repertoire sampling spanned the course of chemoradiotherapy. The clonotype was recovered from a human donor with HPV-associated anogenital cancer. The material was blood, obtained from a patient who underwent chemoradiotherapy. The chain is built from TRBV4-2 and TRBJ1-2; D is ambiguous. The CDR3 here is CASSYNSGGYTF. CDR3 sequence (DNA): TGTGCCAGCAGCTACAATTCAGGTGGCTACACCTTC.